This passage covers 31 T cell receptor beta chains from one sample sequenced in a study of shared clonotypes between healthy human individuals. Assay: immunoSEQ multiplex PCR; the TCRdb copy retains only in-frame clones and omits some. Among 550,000 to 850,000 clones listed, under 80% were seen once. Sequencing was performed on memory CD4+ T cells sorted from blood. Stated subset: CD45RA-negative fraction. These TCRs come from a woman aged 25 to 45 in good health.

V is TRBV19 and J is TRBJ2-7, with 9 bases fitting TRBD2. Trimming cost V 8 bases and J 6 bases; bases outside gene matches: 8. Germline V CDR1 and CDR2: LNHDA, SQIVND (reference sequence). The CDR3 contains 13 residues. The CDR3 DNA follows: TGTGCCAGTGCCTTGCGGGAGGGTCGCGAGCAGTACTTC. Protein sequence: CASALREGREQYF.

This clone was seen more than once but under ten times. Other DNA sequences in this sample translate to the same CDR3. The V gene is TRBV5-1, the J gene TRBJ2-1; tentative D call: TRBD2 (6 bases). CDR3 length: 14 residues. The germline gives CDR1 SGHRS, CDR2 YFSETQ. The V gene lost 2 bases and the J gene lost 4 bases, with 10 bases spanning the gap. CDR3 protein: CASSLAGSYNEQFF. The CDR3 DNA reads as TGCGCCAGCAGCTTAGCCGGGAGTTACAATGAGCAGTTCTTC. Variable domain in full (rest from reference TRBV5-1 and TRBJ2-1): KAGVTQTPRYLIKTRGQQVTLSCSPISGHRSVSWYQQTPGQGLQFLFEYFSETQRNKGNFPGRFSGRQFSNSRSEMNVSTLELGDSALYLCASSLAGSYNEQFFGPGTRLTVL.

Regarding this clone: At the DNA level, this CDR3 is encoded by other sequences in the same sample as well. The chain recombines TRBV10-3 with TRBJ2-1; no clear D. The CDR3 totals 11 residues. Germline CDR1 is ENHRY and CDR2 is SYGVKD. Trimming removed 4 bases at V and 7 bases at J, with 5 bases between. In DNA form, the CDR3 reads TGTGCCATCAGTGTCGGGAATGAGCAGTTCTTC. Residues: CAISVGNEQFF.

The genes are TRBV4-1 and TRBJ2-7; 10 bases agree with TRBD1. Germline-derived CDR1 and CDR2 are MGHRA and YSYEKL. This CDR3 is 17 amino acids long. The junction had 10 bases not matched to a gene; V was cut back by 2 bases and J by 3 bases. The CDR3 region has the DNA TGCGCCAGCAGCCAAACAGCTGCTAGGGACAGGGGCTACGAGCAGTACTTC. Translation gives CASSQTAARDRGYEQYF.

This clone is a singleton in its sample. The chain employs TRBV28 and TRBJ2-4, with D uncertain. V shed 7 bases and J shed 8 bases, with 15 bases lying between them. CDR1 MDHEN and CDR2 SYDVKM come from the germline V gene. The CDR3 covers 13 residues. The CDR3 loop is CASNSPRIDIQYF. For the CDR3, the DNA is TGTGCCAGCAACTCCCCGCGGATTGACATTCAGTACTTC.

The table lists this clone with a few counts. V usage is TRBV5-6 and J usage is TRBJ2-3; 8 bases line up with TRBD2. This CDR3 comprises 12 residues. After removal of 6 bases from V and 5 bases from J, the junction contained 2 bases not matched to a gene. Germline V CDR1 and CDR2: SGHDT, YYEEEE. CDR3 coding DNA: TGTGCCAGCAACCTAGCGGGAGATACGCAGTATTTT. Translation: CASNLAGDTQYF.

This chain joins TRBV6-6 and TRBJ2-7; the match to TRBD1 covers 8 bases. The CDR3 sequence is 12 residues long. Germline assignment: CDR1 MNHNY and CDR2 SVGAGI (reference sequence). The V segment lost 6 bases and the J segment 3 bases; nucleotides outside the gene matches: 1. The CDR3 protein is CASRTGDYEQYF. CDR3 nucleotides: TGTGCCAGCAGGACAGGGGACTACGAGCAGTACTTC.

Comment on this clone: This is likely an artifact of a read error, given a far larger clone one base away. This chain uses TRBV27 with TRBJ1-1; D is possibly TRBD1 (6 bases). Germline V gene sequence: CDR1 MNHEY, CDR2 SMNVEV (reference sequence). Trimming pared 6 bases from V and 1 base from J, leaving 15 bases between. This CDR3 comprises 15 residues. CDR3 nucleotide sequence: TGTGCCAGCAGCTTGAGGAGGGGGACGAACACTGAAGCTTTCTTT. Amino acids: CASSLRRGTNTEAFF.

The chain has TRBV5-6 and TRBJ2-2; TRBD1 matches 10 bases. CDR3 size: 16 residues. Trimming took 5 bases from V and 4 from J; bases not matched to a gene: 8. CDR1 and CDR2 (germline): SGHDT, YYEEEE. Written as DNA, the CDR3 is TGTGCCAGCAGACCTCGACAGGGGGCCGGCACCGGGGAGCTGTTTTTT. Its protein is CASRPRQGAGTGELFF. The full variable domain, in which reference TRBV5-6 and TRBJ2-2 provide the parts outside the CDR3, is DAGVTQSPTHLIKTRGQQVTLRCSPKSGHDTVSWYQQALGQGPQFIFQYYEEEERQRGNFPDRFSGHQFPNYSSELNVNALLLGDSALYLCASRPRQGAGTGELFFGEGSRLTVL.

V gene TRBV25-1 combines with J gene TRBJ2-5, with D possibly TRBD2 on 5 matching bases. Trimming shortened V by 5 bases and J by 2 bases, and 18 bases separated the two germline ends. The V gene's germline CDR1 is MGHDK and CDR2 SYGVNS. The CDR3 has 16 residues. CDR3 region: CASSKPGETTQETQYF. In nucleotides, the CDR3 is TGTGCCAGCAGTAAACCCGGGGAAACTACACAAGAGACCCAGTACTTC.

This chain links TRBV7-7 with TRBJ2-1; D gene uncertain. V lost 6 bases, J lost 7 bases, and 13 bases lay in between. Looked up from germline, CDR1 is SSHAT and CDR2 is FNYEAQ (reference sequence). This CDR3 is built from 13 residues. The CDR3 reads CASSPNIENEQFF. CDR3 nucleotide sequence: TGTGCCAGCAGTCCCAACATTGAGAATGAGCAGTTCTTC.

The chain has TRBV11-3 and TRBJ1-1, with D maybe TRBD1 (5 bases). This CDR3 region has 15 residues. Trimming shortened V by 0 bases and J by 4 bases, and 12 bases separated the two germline ends. Germline assignment: CDR1 SGHNT and CDR2 YENEEA. CDR3 sequence: CASSLEGTLGTEAFF. CDR3 nucleotide sequence: TGTGCCAGCAGCTTAGAAGGGACCCTGGGCACTGAAGCTTTCTTT.

In its sample, this clone was seen a few times. V gene TRBV25-1 combines with J gene TRBJ2-3; perhaps TRBD1 as D (5 bases). Germline V gene lookup returns CDR1 MGHDK and CDR2 SYGVNS. V lost 5 bases to trimming and J lost 2 bases, with 17 bases between them. CDR3 length equals 16 residues. CDR3 nucleotide sequence: TGTGCCAGCAGTTCGAAACCCCTAGGGGACACAGATACGCAGTATTTT. The encoded protein is CASSSKPLGDTDTQYF. Full variable domain (outside the CDR3, taken from reference TRBV25-1 and TRBJ2-3): EADIYQTPRYLVIGTGKKITLECSQTMGHDKMYWYQQDPGMELHLIHYSYGVNSTEKGDLSSESTVSRIRTEHFPLTLESARPSHTSQYLCASSSKPLGDTDTQYFGPGTRLTVL.

Details on this clone: The same CDR3 can be traced to other DNA sequences in this sample. The gene calls are TRBV7-9 and TRBJ1-5; 8 bases align to TRBD1. This CDR3 is built from 15 residues. CDR1 and CDR2 (germline): SEHNR, FQNEAQ (reference sequence). V lost 5 bases, J lost 2 bases, and 5 bases stayed unmatched. CDR3 sequence reads: CASSPQGAGNQPQHF. For the CDR3, the DNA is TGTGCCAGCAGCCCCCAGGGGGCTGGCAATCAGCCCCAGCATTTT.

The V and J genes are TRBV5-6 and TRBJ2-3; D is unclear. Trimming removed 1 base from V and 1 base from J, with 13 bases in between. Germline V gives CDR1 SGHDT, CDR2 YYEEEE. The CDR3 totals 16 residues. The CDR3 here is CASSLLDGPGTDTQYF. The CDR3 region has the DNA TGTGCCAGCAGCTTGCTGGATGGTCCTGGCACAGATACGCAGTATTTT.

The chain is built from TRBV6-1 and TRBJ2-3; D is ambiguous. V gave up 6 bases and J gave up 2 bases, with 12 bases separating them. Looked up from germline, CDR1 is MNHNS and CDR2 is SASEGT. The CDR3 is made up of 14 amino acids. CDR3 sequence: CASSIKKNTDTQYF. In nucleotides, the CDR3 is TGTGCCAGCAGCATAAAAAAAAACACAGATACGCAGTATTTT.

V is TRBV27 and J is TRBJ1-1; no definite D call. CDR3 size: 15 residues. V was cut by 4 bases and J by 3 bases, with 15 bases left in between. Germline loops: CDR1 MNHEY, CDR2 SMNVEV (reference sequence). The CDR3 bases are TGTGCCAGCAGTTCTCACCCGCTTGGTGACACTGAAGCTTTCTTT. This translates into CASSSHPLGDTEAFF.

This clone was counted ten times or more. This chain connects TRBV20-1 to TRBJ1-2; 8 bases line up with TRBD1. The germline V gene encodes CDR1 DFQATT and CDR2 SNEGSKA (reference sequence). Trimming took 7 bases from V and 10 from J; bases not matched to a gene: 5. CDR3 length equals 10 residues. The CDR3 DNA reads as TGCAGTGTAGACAGGGGCGCCTACACCTTC. This encodes CSVDRGAYTF.

The chain couples TRBV10-2 to TRBJ2-7; 7 bases fit TRBD1. The CDR3 length is 15 residues. Germline CDR1 WSHSY, CDR2 SAAADI. Germline trimming cut 2 bases from V and 6 bases from J; bases unmatched to any gene: 10. The CDR3 nucleotides read TGCGCCAGCAGTGAGACCCGGACAGGTCTGTTCGAGCAGTACTTC. Translating gives CASSETRTGLFEQYF.

The chain links TRBV5-7 to TRBJ1-2; 9 bases map to TRBD1. TRBV5-7 is an ORF, and what it does is uncertain. V was pared by 4 bases and J by 2 bases, with 6 bases of the junction left unmatched. The CDR3 length is 15 residues. Here the CDR3 reads CASSTRDRVNYGYTF. In DNA, the CDR3 is TGTGCCAGCAGCACCCGGGACAGGGTGAACTATGGCTACACCTTC.

This clone was observed a handful of times. In the same sample, other DNA sequences code for this CDR3. The chain is built from TRBV7-2 and TRBJ1-5, with 7 bases matching TRBD1. V was clipped by 6 bases and J by 1 base; unmatched bases: 6. CDR3 length: 15 amino acids. Germline assignment: CDR1 SGHTA and CDR2 FQGNSA. CDR3 sequence reads: CASSRDSLSNQPQHF. The CDR3 DNA reads as TGTGCCAGCAGTAGGGACAGTCTCAGCAATCAGCCCCAGCATTTT.

The rearrangement joins TRBV28 to TRBJ1-1; TRBD1 might be the D (6 bases). Deletions cut 8 bases from V and 1 base from J, with 11 bases between. The CDR3 contains 13 residues. Germline V gene lookup returns CDR1 MDHEN and CDR2 SYDVKM. The CDR3 here is CASSGTPNTEAFF. CDR3 DNA sequence: TGTGCCAGCTCCGGGACACCGAACACTGAAGCTTTCTTT.

A few counts support this clone. The chain is built from TRBV4-2 and TRBJ2-7, with a possible D match to TRBD1 (5 bases). V shed 0 bases and J shed 6 bases, with 12 bases lying between them. Germline V gene lookup returns CDR1 LGHNA and CDR2 YNFKEQ. This CDR3 spans 14 amino acids. This CDR3 reads CASSQESGPAEQYF. In nucleotides, the CDR3 is TGTGCCAGCAGCCAAGAGTCAGGGCCCGCCGAGCAGTACTTC.

Comments on this clone: This CDR3 is also generated by other DNA sequences in the sample. The chain uses TRBV4-1 and TRBJ1-4; D gene ambiguous. The V and J ends lost 1 base and 0 bases respectively, with 6 bases between them. This CDR3 spans 15 amino acids. CDR1 is MGHRA and CDR2 is YSYEKL in the germline V gene. Written as DNA, the CDR3 is TGCGCCAGCAGCCAAGCCGGGGCAACTAATGAAAAACTGTTTTTT. This codes for CASSQAGATNEKLFF.

The chain couples TRBV27 to TRBJ1-5, with a weak D call TRBD1 (5 bases). The germline V gene encodes CDR1 MNHEY and CDR2 SMNVEV (reference sequence). The CDR3 is 14 residues long. Deletions cut 3 bases from V and 7 bases from J, with 13 bases between. CDR3 sequence: CASSFFGAGQPQHF. CDR3 DNA sequence: TGTGCCAGCAGTTTTTTTGGGGCCGGACAGCCCCAGCATTTT.

The chain couples TRBV20-1 to TRBJ2-7; maybe TRBD1 (5 bases). Trimming removed 5 bases at V and 5 bases at J, with 10 bases between. This CDR3 region has 11 residues. Germline lookup yields CDR1 DFQATT and CDR2 SNEGSKA (reference sequence). CDR3 coding DNA: TGCAGTGCTCCTTTAGGGGACGAGCAGTACTTC. Its translation: CSAPLGDEQYF.

This chain links TRBV7-8 with TRBJ1-4; D possibly corresponds to TRBD1 (5 bases). CDR1 and CDR2 from the germline V gene are SGHVS and FQNEAQ. The CDR3 length is 16 residues. Trimming stripped 4 bases from V and 5 bases from J, with 17 bases between. CDR3 in amino acids: CASSSQGTGTNEKLFF. In DNA form, the CDR3 reads TGTGCCAGCAGCTCACAAGGGACGGGAACGAATGAAAAACTGTTTTTT.

This clone was seen a few times. The gene calls are TRBV7-3 and TRBJ2-1; 8 nucleotides match TRBD2. Germline V gene data show CDR1 as SGHTA and CDR2 as FQGTGA. V dropped 3 bases and J dropped 0; count of bases not matched to a gene: 4. The CDR3 extends over 16 amino acids. In DNA form, the CDR3 reads TGTGCCAGCAGCTTGACTAGCGTAAGCTCCTACAATGAGCAGTTCTTC. Amino acid sequence: CASSLTSVSSYNEQFF.

This clone was seen more than once but under ten times. V usage is TRBV4-2 and J usage is TRBJ2-2, with D possibly matching TRBD1 (6 bases). The CDR3 totals 14 residues. CDR1 and CDR2 from the germline V gene are LGHNA and YNFKEQ. V shed 4 bases and J shed 7 bases, with 13 bases lying between them. CDR3: CASSRDRGSGELFF. The CDR3 region has the DNA TGTGCCAGCAGCCGAGATAGGGGGAGCGGGGAGCTGTTTTTT.

Remarks on this clone: One base away lies a much larger clone, so this may be a sequencing read error. The rearrangement joins TRBV5-6 to TRBJ2-5; D unclear. Trimming pared 1 base from V and 7 bases from J, leaving 5 bases between. The CDR3 runs 11 residues. Germline V gives CDR1 SGHDT, CDR2 YYEEEE. CDR3 sequence (DNA): TGTGCCAGCAGCTTGTGGGGGACCCAGTACTTC. Amino acid sequence: CASSLWGTQYF.

This clone has just a few counts. The chain employs TRBV10-1 and TRBJ2-1, with a tentative D call TRBD1 (6 bases). V gave up 2 bases and J gave up 4 bases, with 12 bases separating them. This CDR3 comprises 15 residues. Germline lookup yields CDR1 WNHNN and CDR2 SYGVQD (reference sequence). The CDR3 DNA is TGCGCCAGCAGTGAGGCAGGGGCCGGGTACAATGAGCAGTTCTTC. It translates to CASSEAGAGYNEQFF.